The rows below give T cell receptor beta chains drawn from one sample of a study of long-term antiretroviral therapy in people with HIV. Sequenced by immunoSEQ multiplex PCR; TCRdb stores in-frame clones only, minus some. The sample has around 38,000 clones; less than 95% are singletons. The source was unsorted PBMCs, collected about 9.1 years after starting antiretroviral therapy. The receptors were sampled from a man between 25 and 39 years old with HIV. Each CDR3 is given with its conserved first and last residue. The D gene is left open where the match is weak. Size tells how often a clone was seen (once, few, many) or the class of an expanded clone, and some rows leave it out.

v_call	j_call	cdr3_length	d_call	clone_size	cdr3_nt	cdr3_aa
TRBV7-9	TRBJ1-1	15	.	.	TGTGCCACCTCCGAGACGGGGGGGTTGGTGACTGAAGCTTTCTTT	CATSETGGLVTEAFF
TRBV6-5	TRBJ2-7	14	TRBD2	once	TGTGCCAGCAGTCGACTAGCGGCATCCTACGAGCAGTACTTC	CASSRLAASYEQYF
TRBV5-1	TRBJ2-3	14	.	.	TGCGCCAGCAGCTTTGGGTCTAGCACAGATACGCAGTATTTT	CASSFGSSTDTQYF
TRBV11-2	TRBJ2-6	16	.	.	TGTGCCAGCAGCTCGAAGCCGGGGACCGGGGCCAACGTCCTGACTTTC	CASSSKPGTGANVLTF
TRBV5-6	TRBJ2-1	11	.	.	TGTGCCAGCAGTTTGGAAACCTCGCAGTTCTTC	CASSLETSQFF
TRBV5-1	TRBJ2-1	15	.	.	TGCGCCAGCAGCCCCGACAGGAGCTCCTACAATGAGCAGTTCTTC	CASSPDRSSYNEQFF
TRBV25-1	TRBJ2-1	15	TRBD2	.	TGTGCCAGCAGTGATCTAACTAGCGGGGGTCATGAGCAGTTCTTC	CASSDLTSGGHEQFF
TRBV25-1	TRBJ2-2	15	.	.	TGTGCCAGCAGTCCCTCAGCGGCGGACACCGGGGAGCTGTTTTTT	CASSPSAADTGELFF
TRBV6-1	TRBJ1-2	14	TRBD1	.	TGTGCCAGCAGCGCCGGGACAGGGGGGATCGGCTACACCTTC	CASSAGTGGIGYTF
TRBV5-1	TRBJ1-6	16	.	once	TGCGCCAGCAGCTTGGAGGGAGCCCAGTCGGGTTCACCCCTCCACTTT	CASSLEGAQSGSPLHF
TRBV29-1	TRBJ2-2	13	.	.	TGCAGCTCAAGGACGTTGAACACCGGGGAGCTGTTTTTT	CSSRTLNTGELFF
TRBV29-1	TRBJ2-7	16	TRBD2	.	TGCAGCGTTGAAACCCTAACTAGCGGGGGACCCTACGAGCAGTACTTC	CSVETLTSGGPYEQYF
TRBV2	TRBJ1-3	15	.	.	TGTGCCAGCAGTCGGGTAGGGAGCTCTGGAAACACCATATATTTT	CASSRVGSSGNTIYF
TRBV9	TRBJ2-3	16	.	.	TGTGCCAGCAGCTCCGAGCGGGCAACAAGCACAGATACGCAGTATTTT	CASSSERATSTDTQYF
TRBV6-5	TRBJ2-2	16	TRBD1	.	TGTGCCAGCAGTTACGACAGGGAAGAAAACACCGGGGAGCTGTTTTTT	CASSYDREENTGELFF
TRBV2	TRBJ1-1	15	.	.	TGTGCCAGCAGTAAGAGCGCAGGGATAGGGACTGAAGCTTTCTTT	CASSKSAGIGTEAFF
TRBV5-8	TRBJ2-5	15	TRBD2	.	TGTGCCCCTACGGAGGGGCGGGGGGCCGGGGAGACCCAGTACTTC	CAPTEGRGAGETQYF
TRBV5-1	TRBJ1-4	13	.	.	TGCGCCAGCAGCTCAGGGGCGGGTGAAAAACTGTTTTTT	CASSSGAGEKLFF
TRBV6-5	TRBJ1-1	13	.	once	TGTGCCAGCAGTTACGCCCCGAACACTGAAGCTTTCTTT	CASSYAPNTEAFF
TRBV28	TRBJ1-2	15	.	.	TGTGCCAGCAGTTCACCCGACAGGATAGGATATGGCTACACCTTC	CASSSPDRIGYGYTF
TRBV6-5	TRBJ2-3	15	TRBD2	.	TGTGCCAGCAGTTACGCGGGGGGGACCACAGATACGCAGTATTTT	CASSYAGGTTDTQYF
TRBV6-6	TRBJ1-1	13	.	few	TGTGCCAGCAGTTCACGGAAGAACACTGAAGCTTTCTTT	CASSSRKNTEAFF
TRBV2	TRBJ2-2	13	TRBD1	.	TGTGCCAGCAGCCGACAGGGATCCGGGGAGCTGTTTTTT	CASSRQGSGELFF
TRBV6-4	TRBJ2-3	15	TRBD1	.	TGTGCCAGCAGTGCAGGGGGCAAACACACAGATACGCAGTATTTT	CASSAGGKHTDTQYF
TRBV2	TRBJ1-5	14	.	.	TGTGCCAGCAGTGACAACAGGTTCAATCAGCCCCAGCATTTT	CASSDNRFNQPQHF
TRBV5-1	TRBJ1-3	16	TRBD1	.	TGCGCCAGCAGCCCTCTGACAGGGGGCAATGGAAACACCATATATTTT	CASSPLTGGNGNTIYF
TRBV18	TRBJ1-2	16	.	.	TGTGCCAGCTCACGGCCCTCGGTAGGACCAAACTATGGCTACACCTTC	CASSRPSVGPNYGYTF
TRBV2	TRBJ2-3	11	.	.	TGTGCCAGCAGCCTCACAGATACGCAGTATTTT	CASSLTDTQYF
TRBV4-2	TRBJ2-7	15	TRBD1	.	TGTGCCAGCAGCTCGGGTTACGACAGGGACTACGAGCAGTACTTC	CASSSGYDRDYEQYF